Listed below are T cell receptor beta chains from one sample, sequenced in a study of blood T cell repertoires in COVID-19. Using immunoSEQ multiplex PCR, the repertoire was profiled, and TCRdb retains in-frame clones only, with some absent. Among a few hundred thousand clones listed, over 75% were seen once. What was sequenced was PBMCs or T cells enriched from blood (not recorded which). Source of these receptors: a man between 35 and 55 years old who had recovered from COVID-19. Each CDR3 is given with its conserved first and last residue. The order of the fields is J gene, V gene, D gene, clone size, CDR3 protein, CDR3 DNA. The D gene is left open where the match is weak. Rows may omit the clone size; those that give it use once, few, many or a size class.

>TRBJ2-1|TRBV18|.|.
CASSPALATGGINEQFF
TGTGCCAGCTCACCAGCCCTAGCCACTGGGGGGATAAATGAGCAGTTCTTC
>TRBJ1-1|TRBV12-5|TRBD1|.
CASGSSGGRTEAFF
TGTGCTAGTGGTTCCTCAGGGGGCAGGACTGAAGCTTTCTTT
>TRBJ2-7|TRBV6-5|.|.
CASSYPTSSYEQYF
TGTGCCAGCAGTTACCCGACTAGCTCCTACGAGCAGTACTTC
>TRBJ2-3|TRBV4-2|.|few
CASSQGGGSRDTQYF
TGTGCCAGCAGCCAAGGGGGAGGTAGCCGAGATACGCAGTATTTT
>TRBJ1-5|TRBV19|.|.
CASTARNYYSNQPQHF
TGTGCCAGTACCGCGAGGAACTATTATAGCAATCAGCCCCAGCATTTT
>TRBJ2-1|TRBV5-4|TRBD1|.
CASSFQGDEQFF
TGTGCCAGCAGCTTCCAGGGGGATGAGCAGTTCTTC
>TRBJ2-7|TRBV19|.|.
CASSPDSYEQYF
TGTGCCAGTAGCCCGGACAGCTACGAGCAGTACTTC
>TRBJ1-1|TRBV7-8|.|.
CASSFMRAGNTEAFF
TGTGCCAGCAGCTTCATGAGGGCGGGGAACACTGAAGCTTTCTTT
>TRBJ1-1|TRBV11-2|.|.
CASSTQPKGYTEAFF
TGTGCCAGCAGCACACAGCCGAAGGGGTACACTGAAGCTTTCTTT
>TRBJ1-2|TRBV5-1|.|.
CASSLGPAGGNGYTF
TGCGCCAGCAGCTTGGGACCGGCAGGAGGAAATGGCTACACCTTC
>TRBJ1-5|TRBV28|.|.
CASSFGSRGNNQPQHF
TGTGCCAGCAGTTTTGGTAGCAGGGGTAACAATCAGCCCCAGCATTTT
>TRBJ2-7|TRBV12-3/TRBV12-4|.|once
CASSRQETYEQYF
TGTGCCAGCAGTAGACAGGAAACCTACGAGCAGTACTTC
>TRBJ1-2|TRBV5-8|.|.
CASSYTGTGPDYGYTF
TGTGCCAGCAGCTACACGGGGACTGGACCGGACTATGGCTACACCTTC
>TRBJ2-1|TRBV10-3|.|.
CAISDNSGGSYNEQFF
TGTGCCATCAGTGATAATAGCGGAGGCTCCTACAATGAGCAGTTCTTC
>TRBJ1-1|TRBV3-1/TRBV3-2|.|.
CASGDTGTNTEAFF
TGTGCCAGCGGGGACACCGGGACCAACACTGAAGCTTTCTTT
>TRBJ2-7|TRBV5-1|TRBD2|few
CASSQDPGTSVYEQYF
TGCGCCAGCAGCCAGGATCCCGGGACTAGCGTCTACGAGCAGTACTTC
>TRBJ1-2|TRBV30|.|.
CAWSVGAGSNYGYTF
TGTGCCTGGAGTGTAGGGGCAGGGTCTAACTATGGCTACACCTTC
>TRBJ1-2|TRBV7-8|.|.
CASSLATGYGGYTF
TGTGCCAGCAGCTTAGCGACAGGTTATGGAGGCTACACCTTC
>TRBJ2-7|TRBV5-3|TRBD2|.
CARSPSPGLAGTFCEQYF
TGTGCCAGAAGCCCATCCCCGGGACTAGCGGGGACGTTTTGCGAGCAGTACTTC
>TRBJ1-1|TRBV6-6|.|.
CASSYSGGMNTEAFF
TGTGCCAGCAGTTACTCAGGAGGAATGAACACTGAAGCTTTCTTT
>TRBJ1-1|TRBV5-5|.|few
CASSLVARSNTEAFF
TGTGCCAGCAGCTTGGTGGCCAGATCGAACACTGAAGCTTTCTTT
>TRBJ2-1|TRBV30|TRBD2|once
CAWRLAGGNEQFF
TGTGCCTGGAGACTAGCGGGGGGCAATGAGCAGTTCTTC
>TRBJ2-1|TRBV11-3|TRBD2|.
CASSPRTSGYNEQFF
TGTGCCAGCAGCCCAAGGACTAGCGGGTACAATGAGCAGTTCTTC
>TRBJ2-3|TRBV19|TRBD1|.
CASGQGLSADTQYF
TGTGCCAGCGGACAGGGCTTGAGCGCAGATACGCAGTATTTT
>TRBJ1-2|TRBV27|TRBD1|.
CASSSRGQGRYYGYTF
TGTGCCAGCAGTTCCAGAGGACAGGGACGCTACTATGGCTACACCTTC
>TRBJ2-1|TRBV5-6|TRBD2|.
CASSLRTSGSRYNEQFF
TGTGCCAGCAGCTTGAGGACTAGCGGGAGTCGTTACAATGAGCAGTTCTTC
>TRBJ1-5|TRBV5-5|.|.
CASSLEGLGGQPQHF
TGTGCCAGCAGCTTGGAGGGCTTGGGGGGTCAGCCCCAGCATTTT
>TRBJ1-2|TRBV3-1/TRBV3-2|.|.
CASSQFNNYGYTF
TGTGCCAGCAGCCAATTCAATAACTATGGCTACACCTTC
>TRBJ2-5|TRBV4-1|.|.
CASSQDSRGTIQSTQYF
TGCGCCAGCAGCCAAGATTCAAGGGGGACTATCCAGTCGACCCAGTACTTC
>TRBJ2-2|TRBV2|TRBD1|once
CASSRTGGSTGELFF
TGTGCCAGCAGTCGGACAGGGGGCAGCACCGGGGAGCTGTTTTTT
>TRBJ1-3|TRBV7-8|.|.
CASSLVGRGPGNTIYF
TGTGCCAGCAGCTTAGTTGGCAGGGGACCTGGAAACACCATATATTTT
>TRBJ1-3|TRBV2|.|.
CASSQGARSLTGNTIYF
TGTGCCAGCAGTCAAGGGGCGAGAAGCTTAACTGGAAACACCATATATTTT
>TRBJ2-7|TRBV5-1|TRBD1|.
CASSLGQGAYEQYF
TGCGCCAGCAGCCTCGGACAGGGAGCCTACGAGCAGTACTTC
>TRBJ1-5|TRBV4-2|.|.
CASSQGYNLLSNQPQHF
TGTGCCAGCAGCCAAGGTTACAACCTCTTAAGCAATCAGCCCCAGCATTTT
>TRBJ1-2|TRBV19|.|.
CASSLFITGYGYTF
TGTGCCAGTAGTCTATTTATTACGGGGTATGGCTACACCTTC
>TRBJ1-5|TRBV5-5|.|few
CASSFLFNQPQHF
TGTGCCAGCAGCTTCTTATTCAATCAGCCCCAGCATTTT
>TRBJ1-1|TRBV27|.|.
CASSLQGSIGNTEAFF
TGTGCCAGCAGTTTACAGGGGAGCATCGGTAACACTGAAGCTTTCTTT
>TRBJ2-5|TRBV7-2|TRBD1|once
CASSSDRGETQYF
TGTGCCAGCAGCTCGGACAGGGGAGAGACCCAGTACTTC
>TRBJ1-3|TRBV5-1|TRBD1|.
CASSLEGQRGNTIYF
TGCGCCAGCAGCTTGGAGGGACAGCGTGGAAACACCATATATTTT
>TRBJ1-1|TRBV29-1|TRBD1|.
CSTRTGRGTEAFF
TGCAGCACGCGGACAGGGCGCGGCACTGAAGCTTTCTTT
>TRBJ1-3|TRBV5-1|.|.
CASSLAFSGYRTGDTIYF
TGCGCCAGCAGCTTGGCCTTCTCTGGGTACAGGACGGGAGACACCATATATTTT
>TRBJ2-5|TRBV18|.|.
CASSPGSSGTQYF
TGTGCCAGCTCACCAGGTTCTTCAGGGACCCAGTACTTC